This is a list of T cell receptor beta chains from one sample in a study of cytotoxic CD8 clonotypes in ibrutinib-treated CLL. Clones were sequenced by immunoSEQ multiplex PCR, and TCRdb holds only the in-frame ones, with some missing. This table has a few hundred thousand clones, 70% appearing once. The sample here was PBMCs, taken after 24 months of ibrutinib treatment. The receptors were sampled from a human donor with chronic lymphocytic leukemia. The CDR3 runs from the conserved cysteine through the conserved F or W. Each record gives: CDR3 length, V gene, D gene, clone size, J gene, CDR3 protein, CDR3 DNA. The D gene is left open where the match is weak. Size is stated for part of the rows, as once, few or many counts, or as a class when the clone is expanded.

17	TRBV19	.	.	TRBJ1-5	CASSINQAPGGGAAQHF	TGTGCCAGTAGTATTAACCAAGCCCCGGGAGGCGGGGCGGCCCAGCATTTT
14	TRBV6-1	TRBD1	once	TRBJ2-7	CASSERTGKYEQYF	TGTGCCAGCAGTGAAAGGACAGGAAAATACGAGCAGTACTTC
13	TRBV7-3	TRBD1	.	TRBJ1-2	CASSLGQNYGYTF	TGTGCCAGCAGCTTGGGACAGAACTATGGCTACACCTTC
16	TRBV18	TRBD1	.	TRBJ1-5	CASSPDRADSNQPQHF	TGTGCCAGCTCACCGGACAGGGCTGATAGCAATCAGCCCCAGCATTTT
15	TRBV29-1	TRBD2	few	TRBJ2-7	CSVDGLAGGRYEQYF	TGCAGCGTTGATGGACTAGCGGGAGGCAGGTACGAGCAGTACTTC
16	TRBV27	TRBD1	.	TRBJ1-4	CASSTNRDRAGEKLFF	TGTGCCAGCAGTACCAACCGGGACAGGGCGGGAGAAAAACTGTTTTTT
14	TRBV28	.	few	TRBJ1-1	CASSFYGANTEAFF	TGTGCCAGCAGTTTCTACGGGGCGAACACTGAAGCTTTCTTT
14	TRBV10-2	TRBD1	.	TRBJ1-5	CASRGGQGGQPQHF	TGCGCCAGCAGGGGGGGACAGGGGGGCCAGCCCCAGCATTTT
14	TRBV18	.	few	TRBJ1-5	CASSLRPRDQPQHF	TGTGCCAGCTCACTGCGACCAAGGGATCAGCCCCAGCATTTT
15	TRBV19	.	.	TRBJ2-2	CASRNRDANTGELFF	TGTGCCAGTAGGAACAGGGACGCGAACACCGGGGAGCTGTTTTTT
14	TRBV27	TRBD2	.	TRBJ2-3	CASSLGLAGDTQYF	TGTGCCAGCAGTTTAGGGCTAGCGGGAGATACGCAGTATTTT
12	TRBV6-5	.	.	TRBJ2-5	CASSLDQETQYF	TGTGCCAGCAGTTTAGATCAAGAGACCCAGTACTTC
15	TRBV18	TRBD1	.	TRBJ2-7	CASSPWDRGAYEQYF	TGTGCCAGCTCACCGTGGGACAGGGGTGCCTACGAGCAGTACTTC
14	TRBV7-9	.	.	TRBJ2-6	CASSLRLGANVLTF	TGTGCCAGCAGCTTAAGGTTGGGGGCCAACGTCCTGACTTTC
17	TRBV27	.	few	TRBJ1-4	CASSLQGREATNEKLFF	TGTGCCAGCAGTTTACAGGGGAGGGAGGCAACTAATGAAAAACTGTTTTTT
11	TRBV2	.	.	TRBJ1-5	CASREDQPQHF	TGTGCCAGCAGGGAGGATCAGCCCCAGCATTTT
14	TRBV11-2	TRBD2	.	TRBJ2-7	CASSPSGSSYEQYF	TGTGCCAGCAGCCCCAGCGGGAGTTCTTACGAGCAGTACTTC